Below are 17 T cell receptor beta chains sequenced from a single sample in a study of molecular identifiers for immune sequencing clone quantification. TCRdb analysed the PCR reads with MiXCR anew, one entry per CDR3 protein. The sample has some 680,000 distinct CDR3 sequences, 25% seen once; the top ten hold 0.78%. Sequencing was carried out using naive CD8+ T cells from blood, with Jurkat cell RNA spiked in. Indicated subset: FACS-sorted CD8+CD4-CCR7+CD45RA+ naive T cells. The source of these receptors is a human donor in good health. Some libraries in this study had Jurkat cell RNA spiked in.

The chain couples TRBV10-1 to TRBJ2-1; D is ambiguous. The germline V gene encodes CDR1 WNHNN and CDR2 SYGVQD (reference sequence). V was shortened by 0 bases and J by 6 bases, with 12 bases between the two germline ends. The CDR3 spans 15 residues. CDR3 loop: CASSESLRPTNEQFF. The CDR3 coding sequence is TGCGCCAGCAGTGAGTCGTTAAGGCCCACCAATGAGCAGTTCTTC.

This clonotype was observed a single time. A read error is possible here, since a much larger clone lies one base away. The chain combines TRBV6-2 or TRBV6-3 with TRBJ1-5; D remains ambiguous. Germline-derived CDR1 and CDR2 are MNHEY and SVGEGT. The CDR3 has 13 amino acids. The CDR3 nucleotides read TGTGCCAGCGGTTACTCCAGGCGGACGGCCCAGCATTTT. It translates to CASGYSRRTAQHF.

This clonotype was observed a handful of times. This chain uses TRBV27 with TRBJ2-3; 7 bases map to TRBD1. J gave up 2 bases and V 3 bases, and 5 bases lay outside the gene matches. Germline values: CDR1 MNHEY, CDR2 SMNVEV (reference sequence). The CDR3 extends over 15 amino acids. The CDR3 reads CASSFGRGHTDTQYF. CDR3 DNA sequence: TGTGCCAGCAGTTTCGGTAGGGGGCACACAGATACGCAGTATTTT.

The table lists this clonotype with a few counts. The chain uses TRBV30 and TRBJ2-5, with 10 bases identical to TRBD2. Germline CDR1 and CDR2: GTSNPN and SVGIG (reference sequence). This CDR3 spans 15 amino acids. V shed 2 bases and J 5 bases; nucleotides not matched to a gene: 8. This CDR3 reads CAWSFSGRLSETQYF. The CDR3 DNA reads as TGTGCCTGGAGTTTTAGCGGGAGGTTAAGCGAGACCCAGTACTTC.

The V call is TRBV4-3, the J call TRBJ2-1, with TRBD2 matching over 8 bases. The CDR3 extends over 14 amino acids. Germline assignment: CDR1 LGHNA and CDR2 YSLEER. V was pared by 3 bases and J by 8 bases, with 6 bases of the junction left unmatched. The CDR3 sequence is CASSQGLGSYEQFF. The CDR3 nucleotides read TGCGCCAGCAGCCAGGGACTAGGCTCGTATGAGCAGTTCTTC.

As concerns this clonotype: One base away lies a much larger clone, so this may be a sequencing read error. This sequence joins TRBV12-3 or TRBV12-4 and TRBJ1-1, with unresolved D. Trimming removed 8 bases from V and 2 bases from J, with 15 bases in between. This CDR3 is 14 amino acids long. The CDR3 bases are TGTGCCAGCGGTATCCGGACGGTTAACACTGAAGCTTTCTTT. Protein product: CASGIRTVNTEAFF.

This clonotype came up many times. The chain recombines TRBV25-1 with TRBJ1-4; D remains ambiguous. This CDR3 contains 10 residues. V dropped 6 bases and J dropped 8 bases, with 4 bases sitting between them. The germline gives CDR1 MGHDK, CDR2 SYGVNS. CDR3 DNA sequence: TGTGCCAGCAGGGGGGAAAAACTGTTTTTT. As protein: CASRGEKLFF.

This clonotype was seen many times. Compared with germline, one end of the junction differs, possibly owing to a read error. CDR3 sequence: CATSGDSQPQHF. The CDR3 DNA follows: TGTGCCACCAGCGGAGACAGTCAGCCCCAGCATTTT. The chain joins TRBV15 to TRBJ1-5; D might be TRBD1 (5 bases). Per germline, CDR1 LNHNV and CDR2 YYDKDF (reference sequence). The CDR3 contains 12 residues.

This clonotype appeared a few times. V and J are TRBV20-1 and TRBJ1-2, with a tentative D call TRBD1 (6 bases). The germline V and J ends were trimmed by 0 bases and 4 bases, with 15 bases remaining between them. The CDR3 sequence is 15 residues long. CDR1 is DFQATT, CDR2 SNEGSKA, per germline (reference sequence). CDR3 DNA sequence: TGCAGTGCTAGAGACCCCGACAGGTTCGGCTATGGCTACACCTTC. This sequence encodes CSARDPDRFGYGYTF.

This clonotype was detected only a few times. The chain's CDR3 is CASSHGVTEAFF. The CDR3 coding sequence is TGTGCCAGCAGTCATGGGGTCACTGAAGCTTTCTTT. The V call is TRBV25-1, the J call TRBJ1-1; no definite D call. This CDR3 region has 12 residues. V shed 5 bases and J shed 4 bases, with 8 bases lying between them. The V gene's germline CDR1 is MGHDK and CDR2 SYGVNS.

This clonotype was counted ten times or more. The rearrangement uses TRBV5-1 and TRBJ2-7; the D is unclear. Germline lookup yields CDR1 SGHRS and CDR2 YFSETQ. V was cut by 5 bases and J by 3 bases, with 12 bases left in between. The CDR3 contains 13 residues. Here the CDR3 DNA reads TGCGCCAGCAGGCTAACAGCAAACTACGAGCAGTACTTC. This gives the protein CASRLTANYEQYF. The complete variable domain, with remaining parts taken from reference TRBV5-1 and TRBJ2-7, reads KAGVTQTPRYLIKTRGQQVTLSCSPISGHRSVSWYQQTPGQGLQFLFEYFSETQRNKGNFPGRFSGRQFSNSRSEMNVSTLELGDSALYLCASRLTANYEQYFGPGTRLTVT.

In the case of this clonotype: This may arise from a read error, as a much more abundant clone is one base away. The CDR3 coding sequence is TGCAGTGCTAGAGACCAGGACAGGGCCACTCCACAAGAGACCCAGTACTTC. It yields the protein CSARDQDRATPQETQYF. The J gene is TRBJ2-5, the V gene TRBV20-1; 8 bases map to TRBD1. The CDR3 is 17 residues long. The germline CDR1 and CDR2 sequences are DFQATT and SNEGSKA (reference sequence). The J segment lost 2 bases and the V segment lost 0 bases, leaving 11 bases of the junction unmatched.

The sample holds many counts of this clonotype. CDR3 loop: CASSLALHTPNQETQYF. The CDR3 nucleotides are TGTGCCAGCAGCTTAGCTCTGCATACCCCCAATCAAGAGACCCAGTACTTC. The rearrangement joins TRBV7-8 to TRBJ2-5; unclear D gene. The CDR3 spans 17 residues. Per germline, CDR1 SGHVS and CDR2 FQNEAQ. Between the trimmed V and J ends, which lost 0 bases and 2 bases, there was a span of 16 bases.

In the case of this clonotype: The germline gene is not matched at one end of the junction; a read error may be the cause. The V call is TRBV4-3, the J call TRBJ2-7; TRBD1 agrees at 11 bases. The CDR3 length is 15 residues. Germline assignment: CDR1 LGHNA and CDR2 YSLEER. The CDR3 DNA reads TGCCCCAGCAGCCAGGGGGGGACAGGGGGGTACGAGCAGTACTTC. Amino acids: CPSSQGGTGGYEQYF.

This clonotype appeared a few times. The chain uses TRBV15 and TRBJ2-5; 10 nucleotides align to TRBD1. Germline CDR1 reads LNHNV; CDR2 reads YYDKDF (reference sequence). V dropped 4 bases and J dropped 0; count of bases not matched to a gene: 11. The CDR3 is made up of 18 amino acids. The CDR3 here is CATSKGTGVYSYQETQYF. Written as DNA, the CDR3 is TGTGCCACCAGCAAAGGGACAGGGGTCTACTCGTACCAAGAGACCCAGTACTTC.

This sequence joins TRBV11-2 and TRBJ2-5; perhaps TRBD1 as D (6 bases). CDR3 length: 15 residues. V shed 5 bases and J shed 5 bases, with 18 bases lying between them. Germline-derived CDR1 and CDR2 are SGHAT and FQNNGV. This CDR3 is CASSPELMGAETQYF. CDR3 sequence (DNA): TGTGCCAGCAGCCCCGAGCTAATGGGGGCTGAGACCCAGTACTTC.

This clonotype was found many times. The gene calls are TRBV3-1 and TRBJ2-7; D unresolved. Trimming took off 4 bases at V and 3 bases at J, with 7 bases between the two ends. CDR1 is LGHDT, CDR2 YNNKEL, per germline (reference sequence). The CDR3 spans 12 residues. In DNA form, the CDR3 reads TGTGCCAGCAGCCCGTGGGGCTACGAGCAGTACTTC. Translated, it gives CASSPWGYEQYF.